This TCR beta chain emerged from a study of vaccination and CD4 T cells after COVID-19. Study context: Each convalescent patient was PCR positive for SARS-CoV-2 on nasal swab; nine cases were mild and one severe. Either a CEFX pool, an HIV-1 Nef pool, or no peptide was added to control cultures.

Treatment specified: approximately nine-day PBMC culture with coronavirus spike peptide pools or control peptides (ViraFEST assay). This CDR3 has 13 amino acids. Germline values: CDR1 MNHEY, CDR2 SMNVEV (reference sequence). The V end lost 6 bases, the J end lost 4 bases, and 12 bases lay between the germline ends. With the Oncomine TCR Beta short-read assay, DNA from cultured CD4+ T cells was sequenced. One entry per CDR3 protein, called by TCRdb with MiXCR from the PCR reads. The sample yields about 18,000 distinct CDR3 sequences, roughly two fifths seen once. About this clonotype: No antigen is known for it.

The chain recombines TRBV27 with TRBJ1-2, with D unresolved. The sequences come from CD4+ T cells from blood, cultured in vitro, collected after SARS-CoV-2 vaccination. The receptor was isolated from a human donor who had recovered from COVID-19. The CDR3 nucleotides are TGTGCCAGCAGCCGAATCGATTTCTATGGCTACACCTTC. As protein: CASSRIDFYGYTF.